A single sample is the source of the 25 T cell receptor beta chains below, sequenced in a study of human thymus T cells. Resections from corrective heart surgery provided thymus tissue. The protocol was immunoSEQ multiplex PCR, while the TCRdb copy is restricted to in-frame clones and leaves out a portion. Among around 70,000 clones listed, roughly 95% were seen once. The sample was thymus tissue. These receptors all come from a girl under two years old with a congenital heart defect but otherwise immunologically healthy.

This clone was detected only once. V gene TRBV19 combines with J gene TRBJ1-3; D remains unclear. Looked up from germline, CDR1 is LNHDA and CDR2 is SQIVND (reference sequence). The CDR3 is made up of 14 amino acids. Deletions cut 9 bases from V and 0 bases from J, with 12 bases between. The CDR3 DNA reads as TGTGCCAGCTCCTTAGGGAGCTCTGGAAACACCATATATTTT. This translates into CASSLGSSGNTIYF.

V gene TRBV7-6 combines with J gene TRBJ2-7; D is unresolved. V dropped 3 bases and J dropped 12 bases, with 12 bases sitting between them. CDR1 is SGHVS, CDR2 FNYEAQ, per germline. This CDR3 contains 11 residues. DNA for the CDR3: TGTGCCAGCAGCTTCGGGCTCACTTTGTACTTC. Translating gives CASSFGLTLYF.

The chain employs TRBV6-1 and TRBJ2-3; no reliable D call. The V end was cut by 5 bases, the J end by 12 bases, with 18 bases between. Germline V gene sequence: CDR1 MNHNS, CDR2 SASEGT. This CDR3 has 13 amino acids. CDR3 coding DNA: TGTGCCAGCAGTTCACCCCTTGGACCTGTACAGTATTTT. It translates to CASSSPLGPVQYF.

The V and J genes are TRBV6-5 and TRBJ2-7, with a weak D call TRBD2 (6 bases). The germline V gene has CDR1 MNHEY and CDR2 SVGAGI. The V gene lost 8 bases and the J gene lost 8 bases, with 16 bases spanning the gap. There are 12 residues in the CDR3. Here the CDR3 DNA reads TGTGCCAGCTGCGGGAAAAAAGGAAAGCAGTACTTC. Amino acids: CASCGKKGKQYF.

The V and J genes are TRBV5-4 and TRBJ2-3; D gene unclear. V lost 7 bases and J 0 bases, leaving 12 bases between the germline ends. This CDR3 contains 14 residues. Germline CDR1 and CDR2: SGHNT and YYREEE (reference sequence). The CDR3 DNA is TGTGCCAGCGGACGTGGTACTAGCACAGATACGCAGTATTTT. It yields the protein CASGRGTSTDTQYF.

The CDR3 sequence is CASSLAGVAVYNEQFF. The CDR3 DNA reads as TGTGCCAGCAGCTTAGCCGGGGTAGCGGTCTACAATGAGCAGTTCTTC. The V and J genes are TRBV7-2 and TRBJ2-1; TRBD2 is a possible D gene (6 bases). The ends were cut back, 0 bases at V and 3 bases at J, with 12 bases in the middle. This CDR3 region has 16 residues. The germline CDR1 and CDR2 sequences are SGHTA and FQGNSA.

The rearrangement joins TRBV19 to TRBJ1-2, with D unclear. This CDR3 has 16 residues. CDR1 LNHDA and CDR2 SQIVND come from the germline V gene (reference sequence). V was trimmed by 0 bases and J by 2 bases, leaving 13 bases between them. The CDR3 protein is CASSIDLVTRNYGYTF. CDR3 coding DNA: TGTGCCAGTAGTATAGATCTAGTGACACGGAACTATGGCTACACCTTC.

V and J are TRBV7-6 and TRBJ2-1; 7 nucleotides agree with TRBD2. The ends lost 5 bases at V and 4 bases at J; junction bases unmatched: 5. Germline assignment: CDR1 SGHVS and CDR2 FNYEAQ. The length of the CDR3 is 14 residues. CDR3 nucleotide sequence: TGTGCCAGCAGCCCCCTAGCGGCTTACAATGAGCAGTTCTTC. This gives the protein CASSPLAAYNEQFF.

CDR3 protein: CASSLDGGLSSYEQYF. The DNA for the CDR3 is TGTGCCAGCAGCTTAGACGGCGGGTTGAGCTCCTACGAGCAGTACTTC. V is TRBV7-2 and J is TRBJ2-7; D is perhaps TRBD2 (5 bases). V lost 1 base to trimming and J lost 0 bases, with 13 bases between them. The length of the CDR3 is 16 residues. From germline, CDR1 is SGHTA and CDR2 FQGNSA. Based on the CDR3 plus reference TRBV7-2 and TRBJ2-7, the full variable domain is GAGVSQSPSNKVTEKGKDVELRCDPISGHTALYWYRQSLGQGLEFLIYFQGNSAPDKSGLPSDRFSAERTGGSVSTLTIQRTQQEDSAVYLCASSLDGGLSSYEQYFGPGTRLTVT.

For the CDR3, the DNA is TGCGCCAGCAGCTTGGGTTCGGGGGATGAAAAACTGTTTTTT. It translates to CASSLGSGDEKLFF. The chain carries TRBV5-1 and TRBJ1-4; tentative D call: TRBD1 (5 bases). The CDR3 consists of 14 residues. The germline CDR1 and CDR2 sequences are SGHRS and YFSETQ. Between the trimmed V and J ends, which lost 0 bases and 6 bases, there was a span of 9 bases.

This chain's CDR3 is CASSTSNGGNYGYTF. The CDR3 DNA sequence: TGTGCCAGCAGTACTTCCAACGGGGGTAACTATGGCTACACCTTC. The rearrangement links TRBV6-5 to TRBJ1-2, with a tentative D call TRBD1 (5 bases). The germline V gene encodes CDR1 MNHEY and CDR2 SVGAGI. This CDR3 comprises 15 residues. Trimming removed 5 bases at V and 1 base at J, with 14 bases between.

V and J are TRBV7-3 and TRBJ2-1; D gene unclear. Trimming cost V 2 bases and J 5 bases, with 16 bases left between them. Germline V lookup: CDR1 SGHTA, CDR2 FQGTGA. The CDR3 is made up of 16 amino acids. DNA for the CDR3: TGTGCCAGCAGCTTAGCCCCCCCCACGTTTGACAATGAGCAGTTCTTC. This gives the protein CASSLAPPTFDNEQFF. The full variable domain, rest sourced from reference TRBV7-3 and TRBJ2-1, is GAGVSQTPSNKVTEKGKYVELRCDPISGHTALYWYRQSLGQGPEFLIYFQGTGAADDSGLPNDRFFAVRPEGSVSTLKIQRTERGDSAVYLCASSLAPPTFDNEQFFGPGTRLTVL.

The chain recombines TRBV7-9 with TRBJ2-3; TRBD1 is a possible D gene (5 bases). Trimming left V 2 bases short and J 5 bases short, with 17 bases between. CDR1 and CDR2 (germline): SEHNR, FQNEAQ (reference sequence). The length of the CDR3 is 16 residues. CDR3 sequence: CASSLRPVPQGDTQYF. The CDR3 nucleotides are TGTGCCAGCAGCTTACGGCCGGTCCCCCAGGGAGATACGCAGTATTTT.

The gene calls are TRBV10-3 and TRBJ2-1, with 7 bases identical to TRBD1. Germline V lookup: CDR1 ENHRY, CDR2 SYGVKD. This CDR3 is 15 amino acids long. Germline trimming cut 2 bases from V and 5 bases from J; bases unmatched to any gene: 6. Here the CDR3 reads CAISEPWDSDNEQFF. The CDR3 DNA reads as TGTGCCATCAGTGAGCCCTGGGACAGCGACAATGAGCAGTTCTTC.

The J gene is TRBJ2-1, the V gene TRBV28; no clear D. This CDR3 spans 10 amino acids. The germline CDR1 and CDR2 sequences are MDHEN and SYDVKM. V was cut by 5 bases and J by 7 bases, with 3 bases left in between. The CDR3 reads CASSQNEQFF. The CDR3 coding sequence is TGTGCCAGCAGTCAGAATGAGCAGTTCTTC.

The chain employs TRBV4-2 and TRBJ2-7, with D tentatively TRBD2 (6 bases). The germline V gene has CDR1 LGHNA and CDR2 YNFKEQ. The CDR3 extends over 12 amino acids. V shed 3 bases and J shed 9 bases, with 12 bases lying between them. The CDR3 reads CASSHTGSGQYF. The CDR3 region has the DNA TGTGCCAGCAGCCACACCGGGAGCGGGCAGTACTTC.

The V and J genes are TRBV5-1 and TRBJ2-2, with 9 bases identical to TRBD1. CDR3 length equals 17 residues. CDR1 and CDR2 (germline): SGHRS, YFSETQ. J lost 8 bases, V lost 3 bases, and 14 bases had no gene match. The CDR3 loop reads CASSSGAGTGSPGELFF. The CDR3 bases are TGCGCCAGCAGCTCGGGAGCTGGGACAGGGTCACCGGGGGAGCTGTTTTTT.

The rearrangement links TRBV6-1 to TRBJ2-1; D call uncertain. The CDR3 runs 15 residues. V lost 5 bases and J lost 2, with 13 bases in between. The germline gives CDR1 MNHNS, CDR2 SASEGT. As DNA, the CDR3 is TGTGCCAGCAGTCCCCGGAGTCTACCCTACAATGAGCAGTTCTTC. It specifies CASSPRSLPYNEQFF.

The chain joins TRBV7-2 to TRBJ2-7; 11 positions match TRBD2. The CDR3 spans 17 residues. From germline, CDR1 is SGHTA and CDR2 FQGNSA. Unmatched junction bases numbered 14, after V lost 6 bases and J lost 4 bases. In DNA form, the CDR3 reads TGTGCCAGCAGTTACATACGGGTAGCGGGAGGGAGGTACGAGCAGTACTTC. Translating it yields CASSYIRVAGGRYEQYF.

This rearrangement joins TRBV7-2 to TRBJ1-5; D is uncertain. Germline V gene lookup returns CDR1 SGHTA and CDR2 FQGNSA. The CDR3 has 12 amino acids. The germline V and J ends were trimmed by 1 base and 7 bases, with 5 bases remaining between them. For the CDR3, the DNA is TGTGCCAGCAGCTTAGATGGCCAGCCCCAGCATTTT. Translating gives CASSLDGQPQHF.

V and J are TRBV6-5 and TRBJ1-4; no firm D call. Germline V gives CDR1 MNHEY, CDR2 SVGAGI. The CDR3 covers 15 residues. Trimming took 2 bases from V and 4 from J, leaving 11 bases between them. CDR3 nucleotide sequence: TGTGCCAGCAGTTACCGGGGAGGGATTAATGAAAAACTGTTTTTT. It specifies CASSYRGGINEKLFF.

The V and J genes are TRBV7-3 and TRBJ2-5, with TRBD2 matching over 7 bases. The CDR3 is 18 amino acids. Germline V gene sequence: CDR1 SGHTA, CDR2 FQGTGA. Trimming removed 1 base from V and 2 bases from J; junction bases left unmatched: 13. As DNA, the CDR3 is TGTGCCAGCAGCTTAATGGCTAGATTTGAGGGAGGGCAAGAGACCCAGTACTTC. This sequence encodes CASSLMARFEGGQETQYF.

In its sample, this clone was seen once. The chain combines TRBV14 with TRBJ2-1; 7 bases are a match to TRBD2. With V trimmed by 4 bases and J by 12 bases, 18 bases remained unmatched. From germline, CDR1 is SGHDN and CDR2 FVKESK. The CDR3 is 16 residues long. The CDR3 spells CASSRGRREESGVQFF. The CDR3 DNA follows: TGTGCCAGCAGCCGAGGGCGACGGGAGGAAAGTGGGGTGCAGTTCTTC.

The V and J genes are TRBV13 and TRBJ2-7; 7 bases match TRBD2. This CDR3 spans 15 amino acids. The germline V gene encodes CDR1 PRHDT and CDR2 FYEKMQ (reference sequence). V trimming: 0 bases; J trimming: 2 bases; junction bases outside the gene matches: 4. This CDR3 is CASSLGRELTYEQYF. The CDR3 region has the DNA TGTGCCAGCAGCTTAGGGCGGGAGCTCACCTACGAGCAGTACTTC. Looking up the rest from reference TRBV13 and TRBJ2-7 gives the full variable domain: AAGVIQSPRHLIKEKRETATLKCYPIPRHDTVYWYQQGPGQDPQFLISFYEKMQSDKGSIPDRFSAQQFSDYHSELNMSSLELGDSALYFCASSLGRELTYEQYFGPGTRLTVT.

CDR3 amino acids: CASSLGPSGTDTQYF. DNA of the CDR3: TGTGCCAGCAGCTTGGGGCCTAGCGGCACAGATACGCAGTATTTT. V gene TRBV5-6 combines with J gene TRBJ2-3, with a tentative D call TRBD2 (6 bases). Germline CDR1 and CDR2: SGHDT and YYEEEE. V was cut by 0 bases and J by 1 base, with 9 bases left in between. The CDR3 totals 15 residues.